A selection of T cell receptor beta chains follows, all from one sample in a study of human T cells and chemical hapten exposure. One entry per CDR3 protein results from TCRdb running MiXCR on the RACE reads. This table has about 99,000 distinct CDR3 sequences, around 12% appearing once. Sequencing was performed on whole blood, taken in connection with sensitization to the hapten diphenylcyclopropenone (DPC). Receptor source: a woman aged 35 to 49 with alopecia areata. Some clones in this sample may be carry-over from other donors' samples. CDR3s include the opening cysteine and the closing phenylalanine or tryptophan. D genes are given only for firm matches. Part of the rows lack a size; the others show once, few, many or a class for expanded clones.

cdr3_aa cdr3_nt clone_size v_call d_call j_call
CSARDLQGVLGTDTQYF TGCAGTGCTAGAGACCTACAGGGGGTGTTGGGCACAGATACGCAGTATTTT - TRBV20-1 TRBD1 TRBJ2-3
CSVLTGADEQFF TGCAGCGTCCTGACAGGGGCAGATGAGCAGTTCTTC - TRBV29-1 TRBD1 TRBJ2-1
CAIKEADTQYF TGTGCCATCAAGGAGGCAGATACGCAGTATTTT few TRBV10-3 - TRBJ2-3
CATTEGQANTGELFF TGTGCCACCACGGAAGGCCAGGCGAACACCGGGGAGCTGTTTTTT few TRBV24-1 - TRBJ2-2
CASSVQGVGNQPQHF TGTGCCAGTAGCGTACAGGGGGTAGGTAATCAGCCCCAGCATTTT many TRBV19 TRBD1 TRBJ1-5
CASSLGFGQGKTEAFF TGTGCCAGCAGCTTAGGGTTTGGACAGGGTAAAACTGAAGCTTTCTTT few TRBV7-2 TRBD1 TRBJ1-1
CASSPPGQGDQPQHF TGTGCCAGCAGCCCCCCGGGACAGGGAGATCAGCCCCAGCATTTT many TRBV7-9 TRBD1 TRBJ1-5
CASSESGSRPDTQYF TGTGCCAGCAGTGAAAGCGGGAGCCGGCCAGATACGCAGTATTTT few TRBV6-1 TRBD2 TRBJ2-3
CASSWGTGKYEQYF TGTGCCAGCAGCTGGGGTACAGGGAAATACGAGCAGTACTTC few TRBV5-6 - TRBJ2-7
CASSSPGQPHQPQHF TGTGCCAGCAGTTCCCCGGGGCAGCCCCATCAGCCCCAGCATTTT few TRBV6-2/TRBV6-3 - TRBJ1-5
CASSFRGLKSYEQYF TGTGCCAGCAGTTTTCGGGGACTGAAATCCTACGAGCAGTACTTC many TRBV28 - TRBJ2-7
CASSLLFGNEQFF TGTGCCAGCAGCCTCCTGTTTGGGAATGAGCAGTTCTTC - TRBV7-6 - TRBJ2-1